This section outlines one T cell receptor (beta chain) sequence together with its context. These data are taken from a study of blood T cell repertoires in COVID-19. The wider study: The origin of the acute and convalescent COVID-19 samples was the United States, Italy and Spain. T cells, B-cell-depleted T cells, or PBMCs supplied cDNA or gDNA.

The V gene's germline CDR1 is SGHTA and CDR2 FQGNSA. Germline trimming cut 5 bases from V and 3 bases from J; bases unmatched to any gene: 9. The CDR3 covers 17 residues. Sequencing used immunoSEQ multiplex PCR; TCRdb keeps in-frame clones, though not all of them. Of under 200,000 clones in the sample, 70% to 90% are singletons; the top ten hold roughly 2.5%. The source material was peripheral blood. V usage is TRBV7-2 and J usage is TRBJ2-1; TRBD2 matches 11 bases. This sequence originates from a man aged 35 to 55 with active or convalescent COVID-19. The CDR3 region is CASSPFVGTSGYNEQFF. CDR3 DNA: TGTGCCAGCAGCCCCTTTGTGGGGACTAGCGGCTACAATGAGCAGTTCTTC.